Listed below are T cell receptor beta chains from one sample, sequenced in a study of radiotherapy plus CTLA-4 blockade in lung cancer. Sequenced by immunoSEQ multiplex PCR; TCRdb stores in-frame clones only, minus some. The table shows around 120,000 clones, with 75% to 80% occurring only once. Sample: peripheral blood, taken from a patient treated with radiotherapy plus ipilimumab. Every receptor here comes from a human donor with non-small cell lung cancer who had a partial response to radiotherapy plus ipilimumab. CDR3s include the opening cysteine and the closing phenylalanine or tryptophan. Each record gives: D gene, V gene, clone size, J gene, CDR3 DNA, CDR3 protein. D genes are given only for firm matches. Clone size is stated in some rows and not others, as once, few, many or a class when expanded.

D gene: TRBD1; V gene: TRBV7-9; clone size: .; J gene: TRBJ2-6; CDR3 DNA: TGTGCCAGCAGCCCTCAGACCGGGACAGCAAGCTCTGGGGCCAACGTCCTGACTTTC; CDR3 protein: CASSPQTGTASSGANVLTF
D gene: .; V gene: TRBV11-2; clone size: .; J gene: TRBJ2-5; CDR3 DNA: TGTGCCAGCAGCCACGGGTTGTACCAAGAGACCCAGTACTTC; CDR3 protein: CASSHGLYQETQYF
D gene: .; V gene: TRBV2; clone size: .; J gene: TRBJ2-7; CDR3 DNA: TGTGCCAGCAGTTCCGGGTACGAGCAGTACTTC; CDR3 protein: CASSSGYEQYF
D gene: .; V gene: TRBV14; clone size: once; J gene: TRBJ2-1; CDR3 DNA: TGTGCCAGCAGCCAAGGTGGGGGGTACTCCTACAATGAGCAGTTCTTC; CDR3 protein: CASSQGGGYSYNEQFF
D gene: .; V gene: TRBV5-1; clone size: .; J gene: TRBJ2-1; CDR3 DNA: TGCGCCAGCAGCTTGGGACAGGTAAATGAGCAGTTCTTC; CDR3 protein: CASSLGQVNEQFF
D gene: TRBD1; V gene: TRBV15; clone size: .; J gene: TRBJ1-5; CDR3 DNA: TGTGCCACCAGCAGAGAACAGGGGCTCGGAAATCAGCCCCAGCATTTT; CDR3 protein: CATSREQGLGNQPQHF
D gene: TRBD1; V gene: TRBV6-4; clone size: .; J gene: TRBJ1-1; CDR3 DNA: TGTGCCAGCAGTGACCTACAGGACAGGGGCGGAAGGGCTTTCTTT; CDR3 protein: CASSDLQDRGGRAFF
D gene: .; V gene: TRBV18; clone size: .; J gene: TRBJ1-2; CDR3 DNA: TGTGCCAGCTCACCAGCTGACATTAACTATGGCTACACCTTC; CDR3 protein: CASSPADINYGYTF
D gene: TRBD2; V gene: TRBV5-1; clone size: .; J gene: TRBJ2-3; CDR3 DNA: TGCGCCAGCAGCGAGGGACTAGCGGGAGGAGTGGCAGATACGCAGTATTTT; CDR3 protein: CASSEGLAGGVADTQYF
D gene: .; V gene: TRBV5-3; clone size: .; J gene: TRBJ2-1; CDR3 DNA: TGTGCCAGAAGCTTCTGGCGGCGCTCCTACAATGAGCAGTTCTTC; CDR3 protein: CARSFWRRSYNEQFF
D gene: .; V gene: TRBV5-1; clone size: .; J gene: TRBJ2-3; CDR3 DNA: TGCGCCAGCAGTCGGGATACCACAGATACGCAGTATTTT; CDR3 protein: CASSRDTTDTQYF
D gene: TRBD2; V gene: TRBV2; clone size: .; J gene: TRBJ2-1; CDR3 DNA: TGTGCCAGCATACTGAGCGGGAGCAACAATGAGCAGTTCTTC; CDR3 protein: CASILSGSNNEQFF
D gene: .; V gene: TRBV12-5; clone size: .; J gene: TRBJ1-5; CDR3 DNA: TGTGCTAGTGGGTTTACAGGGAGTGGCAATCAGCCCCAGCATTTT; CDR3 protein: CASGFTGSGNQPQHF
D gene: .; V gene: TRBV6-5; clone size: .; J gene: TRBJ1-1; CDR3 DNA: TGTGCCAGCAGTTTCGACAGATTGAACACTGAAGCTTTCTTT; CDR3 protein: CASSFDRLNTEAFF
D gene: .; V gene: TRBV15; clone size: many; J gene: TRBJ1-1; CDR3 DNA: TGTGCCACCAGCAGGGGACTTGCTGCGATGAACACTGAAGCTTTCTTT; CDR3 protein: CATSRGLAAMNTEAFF
D gene: .; V gene: TRBV5-4; clone size: .; J gene: TRBJ1-1; CDR3 DNA: TGTGCCAGCAGCTTTTCGGGGGGGCGAAGAAGGCGCACTGAAGCTTTCTTT; CDR3 protein: CASSFSGGRRRRTEAFF
D gene: .; V gene: TRBV5-1; clone size: .; J gene: TRBJ2-1; CDR3 DNA: TGCGCCAGCAGGGCCGAGGGGGTCAACAATGAGCAGTTCTTC; CDR3 protein: CASRAEGVNNEQFF
D gene: TRBD2; V gene: TRBV28; clone size: .; J gene: TRBJ2-7; CDR3 DNA: TGTGCCAGCAGTAATAGCGGGAGAAAGGGTAACGAGCAGTACTTC; CDR3 protein: CASSNSGRKGNEQYF
D gene: .; V gene: TRBV2; clone size: .; J gene: TRBJ1-2; CDR3 DNA: TGTGCCAGCAGCCAAACCTCAGGGTTTTTGTATGGCTACACCTTC; CDR3 protein: CASSQTSGFLYGYTF
D gene: .; V gene: TRBV7-2; clone size: .; J gene: TRBJ1-3; CDR3 DNA: TGTGCCAGCAGCTGGGACACAAACTCTGGAAACACCATATATTTT; CDR3 protein: CASSWDTNSGNTIYF
D gene: TRBD2; V gene: TRBV28; clone size: .; J gene: TRBJ2-3; CDR3 DNA: TGTGCCAGCAGTCCCGCGGGACTAGCTGCAGATACGCAGTATTTT; CDR3 protein: CASSPAGLAADTQYF
D gene: TRBD2; V gene: TRBV28; clone size: .; J gene: TRBJ2-3; CDR3 DNA: TGTGCCAGCAGCCCCTCACGGGAGGTTTCCCTCACAGATACGCAGTATTTT; CDR3 protein: CASSPSREVSLTDTQYF
D gene: .; V gene: TRBV6-5; clone size: .; J gene: TRBJ2-3; CDR3 DNA: TGTGCCAGCAGTCCGATACAGGGAATCACAGATACGCAGTATTTT; CDR3 protein: CASSPIQGITDTQYF
D gene: TRBD1; V gene: TRBV30; clone size: .; J gene: TRBJ1-4; CDR3 DNA: TGTGCCTGGAGTGTACAGGGGGGGATTAATGAAAAACTGTTTTTT; CDR3 protein: CAWSVQGGINEKLFF
D gene: .; V gene: TRBV28; clone size: .; J gene: TRBJ1-5; CDR3 DNA: TGTGCCAGCAGTTTGTCGCAGAGGTATCAGCCCCAGCATTTT; CDR3 protein: CASSLSQRYQPQHF
D gene: TRBD1; V gene: TRBV5-4; clone size: .; J gene: TRBJ1-4; CDR3 DNA: TGTGCCAGCAGCCGCAGGGGGCGCGATGAAAAACTGTTTTTT; CDR3 protein: CASSRRGRDEKLFF
D gene: TRBD1; V gene: TRBV11-1; clone size: .; J gene: TRBJ2-2; CDR3 DNA: TGTGCCAGCAGCACTCGGACAGGTGGAGACACCGGGGAGCTGTTTTTT; CDR3 protein: CASSTRTGGDTGELFF
D gene: TRBD2; V gene: TRBV6-5; clone size: .; J gene: TRBJ2-3; CDR3 DNA: TGTGCCAGCAGGGCATGGACTAGCGGGACTAATACGCAGTATTTT; CDR3 protein: CASRAWTSGTNTQYF
D gene: TRBD1; V gene: TRBV4-1; clone size: .; J gene: TRBJ2-2; CDR3 DNA: TGCGCCAGCAGCCGGGGACAGGGAGCGAACACCGGGGAGCTGTTTTTT; CDR3 protein: CASSRGQGANTGELFF
D gene: .; V gene: TRBV15; clone size: few; J gene: TRBJ2-5; CDR3 DNA: TGTGCCACCAGCAGAGGAGGCGTGGCCACGGGGGAGACCCAGTACTTC; CDR3 protein: CATSRGGVATGETQYF
D gene: TRBD1; V gene: TRBV5-1; clone size: .; J gene: TRBJ1-1; CDR3 DNA: TGCGCCAGCAGCTTTACGACAGGGGCGGGGAACACTGAAGCTTTCTTT; CDR3 protein: CASSFTTGAGNTEAFF
D gene: .; V gene: TRBV6-1; clone size: .; J gene: TRBJ1-3; CDR3 DNA: TGTGCCAGCAGTGAATCAGGGCACGGAAACACCATATATTTT; CDR3 protein: CASSESGHGNTIYF
D gene: TRBD1; V gene: TRBV7-9; clone size: few; J gene: TRBJ2-2; CDR3 DNA: TGTGCCAGCACCTTGGGACAGGCGAACACCGGGGAGCTGTTTTTT; CDR3 protein: CASTLGQANTGELFF
D gene: .; V gene: TRBV28; clone size: .; J gene: TRBJ1-1; CDR3 DNA: TGTGCCAGCGGGCGGCCCCCGGGAACTGAAGCTTTCTTT; CDR3 protein: CASGRPPGTEAFF
D gene: .; V gene: TRBV19; clone size: few; J gene: TRBJ1-2; CDR3 DNA: TGTGCCAGTAGTGTATACGCCCGGGGGGAGGGCTACACCTTC; CDR3 protein: CASSVYARGEGYTF
D gene: .; V gene: TRBV30; clone size: .; J gene: TRBJ1-3; CDR3 DNA: TGTGCCTGGAGTTCAGGGTTCTCTGGAAACACCATATATTTT; CDR3 protein: CAWSSGFSGNTIYF
D gene: .; V gene: TRBV25-1; clone size: few; J gene: TRBJ1-4; CDR3 DNA: TGTGCCAGCAGTGAGGGGCAGGGAAATGAAAAACTGTTTTTT; CDR3 protein: CASSEGQGNEKLFF
D gene: .; V gene: TRBV2; clone size: .; J gene: TRBJ2-7; CDR3 DNA: TGTGCCAGCAGTGACGAGGGATTCTACGAGCAGTACTTC; CDR3 protein: CASSDEGFYEQYF
D gene: .; V gene: TRBV7-9; clone size: .; J gene: TRBJ2-1; CDR3 DNA: TGTGCCAGCAGCGCGGTAGCGAGGTCCTACAATGAGCAGTTCTTC; CDR3 protein: CASSAVARSYNEQFF
D gene: .; V gene: TRBV7-9; clone size: .; J gene: TRBJ1-5; CDR3 DNA: TGTGCCAGCAGCTTAGTTGGCAGGGGAACGAGCAATCAGCCCCAGCATTTT; CDR3 protein: CASSLVGRGTSNQPQHF